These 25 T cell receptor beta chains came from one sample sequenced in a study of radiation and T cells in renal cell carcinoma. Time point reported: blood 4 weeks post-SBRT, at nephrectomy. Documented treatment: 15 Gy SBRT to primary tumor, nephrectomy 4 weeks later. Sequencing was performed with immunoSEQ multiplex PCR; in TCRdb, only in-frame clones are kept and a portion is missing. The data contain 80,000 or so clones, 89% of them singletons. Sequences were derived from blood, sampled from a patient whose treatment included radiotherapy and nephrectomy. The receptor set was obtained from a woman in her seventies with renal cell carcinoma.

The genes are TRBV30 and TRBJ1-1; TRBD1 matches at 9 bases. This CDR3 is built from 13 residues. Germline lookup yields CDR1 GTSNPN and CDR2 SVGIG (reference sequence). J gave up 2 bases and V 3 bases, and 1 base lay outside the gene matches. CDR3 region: CAWRQGANTEAFF. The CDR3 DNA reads TGTGCCTGGAGACAGGGGGCAAACACTGAAGCTTTCTTT. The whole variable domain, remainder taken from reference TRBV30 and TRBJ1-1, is SQTIHQWPATLVQPVGSPLSLECTVEGTSNPNLYWYRQAAGRGLQLLFYSVGIGQISSEVPQNLSASRPQDRQFILSSKKLLLSDSGFYLCAWRQGANTEAFFGQGTRLTVV.

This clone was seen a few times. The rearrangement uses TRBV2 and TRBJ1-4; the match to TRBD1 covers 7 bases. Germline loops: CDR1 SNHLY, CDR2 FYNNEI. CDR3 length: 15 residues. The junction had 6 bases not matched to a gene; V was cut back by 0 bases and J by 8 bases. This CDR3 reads CASSEAATGWEKLFF. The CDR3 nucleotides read TGTGCCAGCAGTGAAGCAGCGACAGGGTGGGAAAAACTGTTTTTT.

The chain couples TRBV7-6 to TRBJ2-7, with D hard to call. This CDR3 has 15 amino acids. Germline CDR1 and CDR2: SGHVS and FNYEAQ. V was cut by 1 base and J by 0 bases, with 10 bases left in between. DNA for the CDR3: TGTGCCAGCAGCTTAGGGCCAGCAACCTCCTACGAGCAGTACTTC. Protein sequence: CASSLGPATSYEQYF.

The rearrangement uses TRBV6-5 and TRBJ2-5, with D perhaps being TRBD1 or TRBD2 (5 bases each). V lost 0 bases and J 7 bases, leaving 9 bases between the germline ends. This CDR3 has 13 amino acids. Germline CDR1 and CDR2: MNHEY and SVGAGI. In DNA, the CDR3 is TGTGCCAGCAGTTACTCGGGGGTTGCGACCCAGTACTTC. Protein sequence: CASSYSGVATQYF.

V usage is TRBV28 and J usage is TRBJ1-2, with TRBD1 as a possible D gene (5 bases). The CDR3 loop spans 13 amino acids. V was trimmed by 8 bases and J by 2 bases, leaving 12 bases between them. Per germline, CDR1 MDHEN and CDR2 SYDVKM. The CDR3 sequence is CASGDAFNYGYTF. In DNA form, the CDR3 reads TGTGCCAGCGGGGACGCATTCAACTATGGCTACACCTTC.

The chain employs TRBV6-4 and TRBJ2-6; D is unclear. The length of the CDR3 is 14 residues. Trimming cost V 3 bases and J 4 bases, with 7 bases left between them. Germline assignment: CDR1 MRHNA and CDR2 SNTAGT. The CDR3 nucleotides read TGTGCCAGCAGTGAACAGCCCGGGGCCAACGTCCTGACTTTC. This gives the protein CASSEQPGANVLTF.

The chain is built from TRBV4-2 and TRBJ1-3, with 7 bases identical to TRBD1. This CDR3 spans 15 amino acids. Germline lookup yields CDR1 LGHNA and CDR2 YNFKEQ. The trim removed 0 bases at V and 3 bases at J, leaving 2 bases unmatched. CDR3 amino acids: CASSQDRGSGNTIYF. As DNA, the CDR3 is TGTGCCAGCAGCCAAGACAGGGGGAGTGGAAACACCATATATTTT.

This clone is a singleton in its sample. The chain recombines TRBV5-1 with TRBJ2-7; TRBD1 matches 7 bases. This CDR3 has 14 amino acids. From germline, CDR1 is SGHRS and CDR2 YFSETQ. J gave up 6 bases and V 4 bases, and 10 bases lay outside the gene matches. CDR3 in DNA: TGCGCCAGCAGCGTGACACAGGGGAGCGGCGAGCAGTACTTC. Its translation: CASSVTQGSGEQYF.

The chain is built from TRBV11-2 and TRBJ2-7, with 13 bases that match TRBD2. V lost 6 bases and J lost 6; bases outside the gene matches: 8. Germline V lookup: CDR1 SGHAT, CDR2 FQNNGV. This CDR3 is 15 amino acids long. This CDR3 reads CASRPGLAGAGEQYF. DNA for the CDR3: TGTGCCAGCAGACCAGGACTAGCGGGGGCTGGCGAGCAGTACTTC.

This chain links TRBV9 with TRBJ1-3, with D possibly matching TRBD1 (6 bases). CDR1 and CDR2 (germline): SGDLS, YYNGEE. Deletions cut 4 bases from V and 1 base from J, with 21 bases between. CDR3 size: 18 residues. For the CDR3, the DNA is TGTGCCAGCAGCACAAACCAACAGGGAATTCATTCTGGAAACACCATATATTTT. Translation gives CASSTNQQGIHSGNTIYF. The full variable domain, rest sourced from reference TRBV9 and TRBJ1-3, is DSGVTQTPKHLITATGQRVTLRCSPRSGDLSVYWYQQSLDQGLQFLIQYYNGEERAKGNILERFSAQQFPDLHSELNLSSLELGDSALYFCASSTNQQGIHSGNTIYFGEGSWLTVV.

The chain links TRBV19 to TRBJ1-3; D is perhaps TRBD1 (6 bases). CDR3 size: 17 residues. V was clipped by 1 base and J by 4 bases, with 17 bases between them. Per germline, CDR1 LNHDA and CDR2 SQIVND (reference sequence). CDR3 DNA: TGTGCCAGTAGTATAGTTCCGGGGGCCGTCTCAGGAAACACCATATATTTT. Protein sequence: CASSIVPGAVSGNTIYF.

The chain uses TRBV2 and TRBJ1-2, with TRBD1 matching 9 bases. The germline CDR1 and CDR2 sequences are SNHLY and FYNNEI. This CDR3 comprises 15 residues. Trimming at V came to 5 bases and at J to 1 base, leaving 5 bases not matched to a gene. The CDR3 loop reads CASSYDRGNNYGYTF. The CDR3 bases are TGTGCCAGCAGTTACGACAGGGGGAATAACTATGGCTACACCTTC.

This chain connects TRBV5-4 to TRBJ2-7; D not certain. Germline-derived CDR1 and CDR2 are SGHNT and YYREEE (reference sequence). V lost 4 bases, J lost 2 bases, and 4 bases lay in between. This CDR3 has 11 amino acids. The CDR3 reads CASSGAYEQYF. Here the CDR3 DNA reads TGTGCCAGCAGCGGGGCCTACGAGCAGTACTTC.

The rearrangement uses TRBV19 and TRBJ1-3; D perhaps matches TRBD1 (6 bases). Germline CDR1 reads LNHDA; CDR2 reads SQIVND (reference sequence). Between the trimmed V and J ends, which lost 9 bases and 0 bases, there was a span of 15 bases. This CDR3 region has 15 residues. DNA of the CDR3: TGTGCCAGCCGAGTACAGGGCTCCTCTGGAAACACCATATATTTT. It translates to CASRVQGSSGNTIYF.

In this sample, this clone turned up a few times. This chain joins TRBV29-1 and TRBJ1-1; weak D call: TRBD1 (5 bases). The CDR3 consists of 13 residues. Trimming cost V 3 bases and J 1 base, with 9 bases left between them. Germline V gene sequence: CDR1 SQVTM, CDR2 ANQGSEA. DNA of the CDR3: TGCAGCGTTGAGAGGACAAAGAACACTGAAGCTTTCTTT. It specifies CSVERTKNTEAFF.

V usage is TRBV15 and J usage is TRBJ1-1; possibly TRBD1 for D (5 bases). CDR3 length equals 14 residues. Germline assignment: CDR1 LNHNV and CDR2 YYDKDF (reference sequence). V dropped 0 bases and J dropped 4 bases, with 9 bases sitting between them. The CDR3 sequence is CATSRDQGFTEAFF. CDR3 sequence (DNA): TGTGCCACCAGCAGAGATCAGGGATTCACTGAAGCTTTCTTT.

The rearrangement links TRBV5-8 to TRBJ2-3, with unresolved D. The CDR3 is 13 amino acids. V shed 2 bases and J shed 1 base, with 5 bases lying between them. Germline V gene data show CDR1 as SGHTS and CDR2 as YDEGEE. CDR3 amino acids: CASSLAGTDTQYF. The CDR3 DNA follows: TGTGCCAGCAGCTTAGCCGGCACAGATACGCAGTATTTT.

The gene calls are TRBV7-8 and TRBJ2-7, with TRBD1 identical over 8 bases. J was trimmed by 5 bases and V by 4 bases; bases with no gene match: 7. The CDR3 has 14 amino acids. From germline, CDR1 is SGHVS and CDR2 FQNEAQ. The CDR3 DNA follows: TGTGCCAGCAGCTCCCTGGCAGGGGGCCACGAGCAGTACTTC. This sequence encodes CASSSLAGGHEQYF.

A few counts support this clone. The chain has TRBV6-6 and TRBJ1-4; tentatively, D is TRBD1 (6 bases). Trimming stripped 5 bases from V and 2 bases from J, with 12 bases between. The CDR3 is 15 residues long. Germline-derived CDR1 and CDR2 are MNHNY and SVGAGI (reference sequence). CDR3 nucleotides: TGTGCCAGCAGTGTCCGGGGGGGCACTAATGAAAAACTGTTTTTT. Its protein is CASSVRGGTNEKLFF.

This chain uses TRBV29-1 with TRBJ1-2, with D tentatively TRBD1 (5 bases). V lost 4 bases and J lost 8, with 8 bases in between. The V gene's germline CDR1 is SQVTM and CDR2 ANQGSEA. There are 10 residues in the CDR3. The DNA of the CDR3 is TGCAGCGTTGGACAGCGGGGCTACACCTTC. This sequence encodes CSVGQRGYTF.

The CDR3 DNA reads as TGCGCCAGCACCCAAGACACCGGGGAGCTGTTTTTT. Protein product: CASTQDTGELFF. V usage is TRBV5-1 and J usage is TRBJ2-2; no clear D gene. CDR3 length: 12 amino acids. CDR1 and CDR2 (germline): SGHRS, YFSETQ. Between the trimmed V and J ends, which lost 6 bases and 3 bases, there was a span of 6 bases.

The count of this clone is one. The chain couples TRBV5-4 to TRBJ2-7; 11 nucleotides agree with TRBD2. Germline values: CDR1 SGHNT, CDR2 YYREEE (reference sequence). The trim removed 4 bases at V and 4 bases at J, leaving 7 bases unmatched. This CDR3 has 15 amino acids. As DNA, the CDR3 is TGTGCCAGCAGCCACCCTAGCGGGGGGATTTACGAGCAGTACTTC. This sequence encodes CASSHPSGGIYEQYF.

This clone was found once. CDR3 DNA sequence: TGTGCCAGCAGCGTTTCCGTTGTACAAAGTCGGGCCAACGTCCTGACTTTC. It is translated as CASSVSVVQSRANVLTF. The V and J genes are TRBV12-1 and TRBJ2-6; TRBD1 was called by the table and not checked on the DNA. TRBV12-1 is given as a pseudogene. The CDR3 consists of 17 residues.

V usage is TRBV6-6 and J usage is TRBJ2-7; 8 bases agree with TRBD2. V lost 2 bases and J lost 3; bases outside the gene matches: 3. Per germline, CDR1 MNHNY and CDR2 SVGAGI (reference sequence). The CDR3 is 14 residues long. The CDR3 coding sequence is TGTGCCAGCAGTTACAAGCGGGGGAGCTACGAGCAGTACTTC. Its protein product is CASSYKRGSYEQYF.

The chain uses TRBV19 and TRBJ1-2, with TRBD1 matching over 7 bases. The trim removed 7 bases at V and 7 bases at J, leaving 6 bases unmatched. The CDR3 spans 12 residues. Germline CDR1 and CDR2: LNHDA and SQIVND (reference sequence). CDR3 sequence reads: CASTRGQGGYTF. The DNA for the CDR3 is TGTGCCAGTACTAGGGGGCAGGGTGGCTACACCTTC.